This TCR beta chain was captured by sequencing in a study of Graves' ophthalmopathy and Graves' hyperthyroidism (dated by TCRdb to between 2018 and 2020). Notes on the research overall: A patient counted as having stable hyperthyroidism if there was no progression to ophthalmopathy within 18 months of follow-up. The study used TCR beta repertoire signatures to distinguish Graves' ophthalmopathy from Graves' hyperthyroidism and to predict progression to ophthalmopathy. In total, 135 blood samples were TCR-sequenced: 40 to 45 ophthalmopathy, roughly 77 hyperthyroidism and approximately 17 hyperthyroidism-to-ophthalmopathy patients. To explore V-J signatures that distinguish ophthalmopathy from hyperthyroidism, a discovery set of roughly 98 patients was enrolled, made up of 40 to 45 with ophthalmopathy and some 56 with stable hyperthyroidism. An independent validation cohort was composed of some 18 hyperthyroidism patients and around 15 patients who later progressed from hyperthyroidism to ophthalmopathy. T-cell repertoires of thyroid tissue and blood were compared in several hyperthyroidism patients. Following sample collection, hyperthyroidism patients were given methimazole at a starting dose of 30 mg daily, and ophthalmopathy patients were given high-dose intravenous methylprednisolone. What the study reported, not specific to this receptor: Sample size was not predetermined statistically, and investigators were not blinded to group allocation. In validation, the model predicted ophthalmopathy progression with 70.59% sensitivity and approximately 72% specificity; fewer than 15 predicted patients were CT-confirmed with GO in a median of approximately 6.2 months. Most expanded thyroid clonotypes with frequency above 0.001 were also detected in blood, suggesting blood repertoires may reflect the thyroid immune response. The 13-signature model separated ophthalmopathy from stable hyperthyroidism with roughly 90% sensitivity and 81.08% specificity in cross-validation, and 80%/75% in the test set.

In the germline V gene, CDR1 corresponds to MNHEY and CDR2 to SVGEGT. The CDR3 contains 13 residues, cysteine and phenylalanine counted. The retained sequence is limited to the CDR3, 39 bases, with the frame set at the first base. V is cut back by 4 bases and J by 7 bases, with 3 bases in the junction unmatched. Hyperthyroidism patients were newly diagnosed, with disease duration under 2 months, and aged 18 to 65 years. Patients with other autoimmune diseases, uncontrolled infections, pregnancy or lactation were excluded. Clinical symptoms, serum thyroxine, TRAb, thyroid ultrasound and orbital computed tomography formed the basis of the diagnosis. Total RNA was extracted with Trizol reagent and quality-checked on an Agilent 2100 Bioanalyzer. For repertoire sequencing, the TCR beta CDR3 regions were amplified from RNA transcripts. A first-round RT-PCR used HTBI primers with the Qiagen OneStep RT-PCR kit, followed by a second-round multiplex PCR, size selection and purification. Libraries were sequenced on an Illumina HiSeq2000 using paired-end 100 bp reads. On the study's bioinformatics: SOAPnuke was used to process the reads, throwing out any read that had adapters, had uncalled bases, had a mean Phred below 15, or lacked an exact constant-primer or identifier match. COPE v1.2.5 was used to merge the high-quality paired reads. Each unique nucleotide sequence was treated as a clonotype, and MiTCR v1.1 was used to align the clonotypes to the IMGT TRB V, D and J references. The analysis was limited to V-J combinations with a frequency above 0.0001, which together covered 99.2% of repertoires. For each V-J combination, a TCR clonal expansion and chaos score was defined as F50 clonal expansion divided by the chaos observed in the TCRdist matrix. Welch's t-statistics and random forest were used to reduce the features to 10 to 15 V-J combinations, which were then used as input to a naive Bayes classifier. The Morisita-Horn index was used to measure how similar the thyroid and blood repertoires were. The public reads were run again by TCRdb, first through fastp at Q25 and then through MiXCR, and only productive beta chains were kept. Under each unique CDR3 protein, matching rows form one entry showing the most common genes and DNA. The V and J calls come from TCRdb's annotation, not from the publication. The sample yields over a million distinct CDR3 sequences; less than 45% were counted once. The biggest ten clones account for 11% of the sample.

This clonotype was recorded many times. It lacks a known antigen. Per-base qualities were not stored, and no clone one base away is much larger. Sequenced sample: peripheral blood or thyroid tissue (not recorded which). The rearrangement joined TRBV6-2 or TRBV6-3 to TRBJ1-1; 10 nucleotides in the junction match TRBD1. The TCR comes from an adult man with Graves' hyperthyroidism. In nucleotide form, the sequence is TGTGCCAGCAGTTCGACAGGGGGCATTGAAGCTTTCTTT. It translates as CASSSTGGIEAFF.